The 21 T cell receptor beta chains listed next were all sequenced from one sample in a study of Graves' ophthalmopathy and Graves' hyperthyroidism. The study amplified TCR beta CDR3 regions using RNA transcripts. HTBI primers were employed in first-round RT-PCR, then a second-round multiplex PCR followed. Via MiXCR, TCRdb re-called the multiplex PCR reads, giving one row per CDR3 protein. The repertoire includes 300,000 to 400,000 distinct CDR3 sequences, approximately 17% of them detected once, and around 2.4% sits in the top ten. The material sequenced was peripheral blood. Receptor source: an adult woman with stable Graves' hyperthyroidism.

This clonotype was detected many times. The chain has TRBV12-3 or TRBV12-4 and TRBJ2-7, with D perhaps matching TRBD1 (6 bases). CDR3 length: 12 residues. Trimming shortened V by 6 bases and J by 7 bases, and 13 bases separated the two germline ends. In nucleotides, the CDR3 is TGTGCCAGCAGGTTAACAGGGAGAGAGCAGTACTTC. It is translated as CASRLTGREQYF.

This clonotype was found many times. This chain joins TRBV7-8 and TRBJ2-7; tentative D call: TRBD1 (6 bases). Trimming stripped 3 bases from V and 1 base from J, with 13 bases between. Germline V lookup: CDR1 SGHVS, CDR2 FQNEAQ. The CDR3 is made up of 15 amino acids. In nucleotides, the CDR3 is TGTGCCAGCAGCTTTGGGGCAGGGGTGTCCTACGAGCAGTACTTC. It yields the protein CASSFGAGVSYEQYF.

The V and J genes are TRBV14 and TRBJ2-7, with D maybe TRBD2 (6 bases). V was shortened by 1 base and J by 5 bases, with 12 bases between the two germline ends. Germline V CDR1 and CDR2: SGHDN, FVKESK. This CDR3 spans 14 amino acids. Here the CDR3 reads CASSQAGALHEQYF. The CDR3 bases are TGTGCCAGCAGCCAAGCGGGAGCCCTCCACGAGCAGTACTTC.

The gene calls are TRBV12-3 or TRBV12-4 and TRBJ1-1; D uncertain. The CDR3 has 14 amino acids. Trimming took 5 bases from V and 5 from J, leaving 15 bases between them. CDR3 in amino acids: CASSPSTSGTEAFF. CDR3 DNA: TGTGCCAGCAGTCCCAGCACCTCTGGGACTGAAGCTTTCTTT.

Comments on this clonotype: No conserved phenylalanine or tryptophan ends this CDR3, so it is likely a read error. The rearrangement uses TRBV6-1 and TRBJ1-2; D perhaps matches TRBD1 (5 bases). There are 15 residues in the CDR3. Between the trimmed V and J ends, which lost 0 bases and 4 bases, there was a span of 12 bases. In germline, CDR1 is MNHNS, CDR2 SASEGT. CDR3: CASSEAPDSLYGYTC. DNA of the CDR3: TGTGCCAGCAGTGAAGCTCCAGACAGCCTCTATGGCTACACCTGC.

In this sample, this clonotype turned up many times. CDR3 in DNA: TGTGCCAGCAGGCCCGGACATAGCTCCTACGAGCAGTACTTC. Its protein product is CASRPGHSSYEQYF. V and J are TRBV6-5 and TRBJ2-7, with TRBD1 as a possible D gene (5 bases). Germline CDR1 and CDR2: MNHEY and SVGAGI. The CDR3 has 14 amino acids. The germline V and J ends were trimmed by 6 bases and 0 bases, with 12 bases remaining between them.

The gene calls are TRBV6-1 and TRBJ1-5, with 8 bases identical to TRBD1. The CDR3 loop spans 14 amino acids. With 6 bases clipped from V and 5 bases from J, the junction kept 6 bases outside the gene matches. Germline V gene data show CDR1 as MNHNS and CDR2 as SASEGT. CDR3 sequence (DNA): TGTGCCAGCAGGCAAACAGGGGGGGATCAGCCCCAGCATTTT. The encoded protein is CASRQTGGDQPQHF.

The chain carries TRBV11-3 and TRBJ1-6; D unclear. The CDR3 spans 12 residues. Germline assignment: CDR1 SGHNT and CDR2 YENEEA. V lost 5 bases to trimming and J lost 10 bases, with 9 bases between them. CDR3 amino acids: CASSEGVSPLHF. CDR3 coding DNA: TGTGCCAGCAGCGAGGGTGTATCACCCCTCCACTTT.

This clonotype came up many times. This sequence joins TRBV30 and TRBJ2-7; TRBD2 aligns across 11 bases. Trimming at V came to 3 bases and at J to 2 bases, leaving 6 bases not matched to a gene. The CDR3 covers 15 residues. The germline gives CDR1 GTSNPN, CDR2 SVGIG (reference sequence). The CDR3 protein is CAWRGVLAGAYEQYF. The CDR3 bases are TGTGCCTGGAGGGGGGTACTAGCGGGAGCCTACGAGCAGTACTTC.

The table lists this clonotype with many counts. The chain joins TRBV12-3 or TRBV12-4 to TRBJ2-7; TRBD1 aligns across 12 bases. V shed 6 bases and J 7 bases; nucleotides not matched to a gene: 4. CDR3 length equals 13 residues. This chain's CDR3 is CASRGTGGWEQYF. The CDR3 coding sequence is TGTGCCAGCAGAGGGACAGGGGGCTGGGAGCAGTACTTC.

This clonotype occurred a few times. The chain combines TRBV5-4 with TRBJ1-2; D is perhaps TRBD1 (5 bases). Germline values: CDR1 SGHNT, CDR2 YYREEE (reference sequence). The CDR3 has 15 amino acids. The V end was cut by 0 bases, the J end by 3 bases, with 12 bases between. The CDR3 DNA is TGTGCCAGCAGCTTGGAGGACCCGGGGCACTATGGCTACACCTTC. It yields the protein CASSLEDPGHYGYTF. Combining the CDR3 with reference TRBV5-4 and TRBJ1-2 gives the whole variable domain ETGVTQSPTHLIKTRGQQVTLRCSSQSGHNTVSWYQQALGQGPQFIFQYYREEENGRGNFPPRFSGLQFPNYSSELNVNALELDDSALYLCASSLEDPGHYGYTFGSGTRLTVV.

This clonotype was recorded a few times. The chain joins TRBV12-3 or TRBV12-4 to TRBJ2-6; 9 bases line up with TRBD1. This CDR3 comprises 17 residues. V shed 7 bases, J shed 0 bases, and the junction held 7 bases outside the gene matches. CDR3 loop: CASTSGQGRSGANVLTF. The CDR3, as DNA: TGTGCCAGCACTTCGGGACAGGGCCGCTCTGGGGCCAACGTCCTGACTTTC.

This clonotype was seen many times. The chain uses TRBV12-3 or TRBV12-4 and TRBJ1-1, with D perhaps TRBD1 (6 bases). This CDR3 has 14 residues. V shed 4 bases and J shed 3 bases, with 12 bases lying between them. CDR3 nucleotide sequence: TGTGCCAGCAGTTCACAGGGAGGCCACACTGAAGCTTTCTTT. This codes for CASSSQGGHTEAFF.

This clonotype turned up a few times. CDR3 amino acids: CASSQETHTGELFF. DNA of the CDR3: TGCGCCAGCAGCCAAGAGACGCACACCGGGGAGCTGTTTTTT. The V call is TRBV4-3, the J call TRBJ2-2; D remains ambiguous. Germline assignment: CDR1 LGHNA and CDR2 YSLEER. Between the trimmed V and J ends, which lost 0 bases and 3 bases, there was a span of 5 bases. The CDR3 is 14 residues long.

This clonotype was observed many times. This could be a read error, since a much larger clone is one nucleotide away. The rearrangement links TRBV2 to TRBJ1-1; the D is unclear. This CDR3 spans 13 amino acids. Trimming stripped 2 bases from V and 1 base from J, with 5 bases between. CDR1 is SNHLY and CDR2 is FYNNEI in the germline V gene. The CDR3 bases are TGTGCCAGCAGTGAAAGTGGGAACACTGAAGCTTTCTTT. Translating gives CASSESGNTEAFF.

This clonotype was seen repeatedly, ten times or more. This rearrangement joins TRBV7-8 to TRBJ2-2; D is possibly TRBD1 or TRBD2 (5 bases each). Trimming stripped 1 base from V and 5 bases from J, with 11 bases between. This CDR3 comprises 15 residues. In germline, CDR1 is SGHVS, CDR2 FQNEAQ. The CDR3 DNA reads TGTGCCAGCAGCTTAGTCTTGAGGGGAACCGGGGAGCTGTTTTTT. It codes for CASSLVLRGTGELFF.

This clonotype was seen many times. The chain combines TRBV7-2 with TRBJ2-5; D is ambiguous. The CDR3 runs to 15 residues. CDR1 and CDR2 (germline): SGHTA, FQGNSA. V dropped 4 bases and J dropped 7 bases, with 19 bases sitting between them. The chain's CDR3 is CASSSAQTPYGTQYF. The CDR3 DNA sequence: TGTGCCAGCAGCTCGGCACAAACCCCGTACGGGACCCAGTACTTC.

In its sample, this clonotype was seen many times. The chain recombines TRBV29-1 with TRBJ2-7; D remains ambiguous. The CDR3 is 14 residues long. V lost 5 bases and J lost 0, with 14 bases in between. Per germline, CDR1 SQVTM and CDR2 ANQGSEA. The CDR3 here is CSVTRTVSSYEQYF. The CDR3 region has the DNA TGCAGCGTTACCAGGACGGTGAGCTCCTACGAGCAGTACTTC.

This clonotype was observed at least ten times. The chain combines TRBV6-1 with TRBJ1-2, with a weak D call TRBD1 (6 bases). Trimming shortened V by 2 bases and J by 4 bases, and 14 bases separated the two germline ends. This CDR3 has 15 residues. In germline, CDR1 is MNHNS, CDR2 SASEGT. The CDR3 is CASSERGSRIYGYTF. The CDR3 coding sequence is TGTGCCAGCAGTGAAAGGGGGAGTCGGATCTATGGCTACACCTTC.

This clonotype was counted ten times or more. In DNA form, the CDR3 reads TGTGCCAGCAGCGGGGCCGAAGCTAACTATGGCTACACCTTC. Translating gives CASSGAEANYGYTF. This chain links TRBV27 with TRBJ1-2, with D tentatively TRBD1 (5 bases). CDR3 size: 14 residues. Between the trimmed V and J ends, which lost 6 bases and 0 bases, there was a span of 11 bases. Germline-derived CDR1 and CDR2 are MNHEY and SMNVEV (reference sequence).

This clonotype was detected ten times or more. The chain uses TRBV10-3 and TRBJ2-4, with TRBD2 identical over 13 bases. Germline values: CDR1 ENHRY, CDR2 SYGVKD. CDR3 length: 17 amino acids. V lost 4 bases to trimming and J lost 0 bases; unmatched junction nucleotides: 3. CDR3 residues: CAISGTSGRLAKNIQYF. The CDR3 nucleotides are TGTGCCATCAGTGGGACTAGCGGGAGATTAGCCAAAAACATTCAGTACTTC.